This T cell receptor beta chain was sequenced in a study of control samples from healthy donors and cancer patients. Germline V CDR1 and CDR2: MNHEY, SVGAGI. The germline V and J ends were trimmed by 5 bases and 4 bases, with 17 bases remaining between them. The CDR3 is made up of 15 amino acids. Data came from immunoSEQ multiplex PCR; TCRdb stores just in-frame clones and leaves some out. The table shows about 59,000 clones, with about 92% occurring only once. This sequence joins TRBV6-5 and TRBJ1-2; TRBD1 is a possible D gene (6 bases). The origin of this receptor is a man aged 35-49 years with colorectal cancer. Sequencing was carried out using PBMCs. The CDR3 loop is CASSLSAGEPYGYTF. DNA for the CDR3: TGTGCCAGCAGTCTCTCGGCAGGGGAACCCTATGGCTACACCTTC.